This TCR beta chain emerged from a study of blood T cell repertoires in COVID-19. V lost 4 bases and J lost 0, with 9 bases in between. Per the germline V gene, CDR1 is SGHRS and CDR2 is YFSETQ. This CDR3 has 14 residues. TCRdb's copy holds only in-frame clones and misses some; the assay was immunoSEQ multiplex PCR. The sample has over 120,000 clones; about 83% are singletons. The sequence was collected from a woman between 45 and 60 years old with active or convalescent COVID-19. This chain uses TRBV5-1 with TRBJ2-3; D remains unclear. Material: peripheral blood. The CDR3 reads CASSVLSSTDTQYF. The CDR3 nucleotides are TGCGCCAGCAGCGTGCTTAGTAGCACAGATACGCAGTATTTT.